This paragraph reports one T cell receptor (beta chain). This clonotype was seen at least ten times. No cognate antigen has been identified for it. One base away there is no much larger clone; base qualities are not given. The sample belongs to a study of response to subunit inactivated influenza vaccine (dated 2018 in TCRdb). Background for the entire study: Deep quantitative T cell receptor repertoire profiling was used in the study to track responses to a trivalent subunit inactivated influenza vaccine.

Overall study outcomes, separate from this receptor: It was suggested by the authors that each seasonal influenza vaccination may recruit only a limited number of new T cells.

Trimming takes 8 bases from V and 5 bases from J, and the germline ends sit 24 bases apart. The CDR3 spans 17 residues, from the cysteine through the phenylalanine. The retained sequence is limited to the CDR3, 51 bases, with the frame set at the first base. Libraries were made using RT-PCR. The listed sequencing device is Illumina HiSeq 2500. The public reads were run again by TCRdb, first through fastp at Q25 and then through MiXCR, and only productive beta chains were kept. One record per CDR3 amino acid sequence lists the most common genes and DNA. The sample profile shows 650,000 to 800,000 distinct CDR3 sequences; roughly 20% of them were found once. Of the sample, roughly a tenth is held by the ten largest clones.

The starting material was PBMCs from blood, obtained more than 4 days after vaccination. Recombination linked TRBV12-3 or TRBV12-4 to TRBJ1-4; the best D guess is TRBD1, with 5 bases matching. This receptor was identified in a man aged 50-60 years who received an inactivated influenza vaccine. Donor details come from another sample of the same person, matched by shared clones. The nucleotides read TGTGCCAGCTCGGAGGAGGGGTGGGAGGCCGCCAATGAAAAACTGTTTTTT. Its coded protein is CASSEEGWEAANEKLFF.